This TCR beta chain was retrieved from a study of T cell repertoires in cytomegalovirus infection. Study context: Both a matching HLA type and CMV infection were indicated by public TCR beta signatures. Study findings and constraints: Dominating the ex vivo response were HLA-C-restricted CMV-specific TCR beta clonotypes. CMV carriers having the relevant HLA were flagged by cumulative public TCR beta family frequency.

TCRdb used MiXCR to reprocess the reads, holding one entry per CDR3 protein. Of approximately 290,000 distinct CDR3 sequences in the sample, roughly 25% were seen once. This clonotype was seen many times. Its antigen is undetermined. The CDR3 consists of 14 residues. V lost 1 base and J lost 8, with 11 bases in between. Germline V gene sequence: CDR1 SGHTA, CDR2 FQGNSA. The receptor was derived from a human donor in good health (CMV status not recorded). Some clones in this sample may be carry-over from other donors' samples. This chain joins TRBV7-2 and TRBJ1-4; maybe TRBD1 (5 bases). The sequenced sample was PBMCs. The CDR3 loop is CASSLDGAGEKLFF. The CDR3 DNA is TGTGCCAGCAGCTTAGACGGGGCGGGGGAAAAACTGTTTTTT.